This T cell receptor beta chain originates from a study of cytotoxic CD8 clonotypes in ibrutinib-treated CLL. Study as a whole: The cohort had around 10 relapsed/refractory and around 15 treatment-naive patients, 17 IGHV unmutated. Mean productive templates were 255,043; mean productive rearrangements were around 86,000. Study-wide results and limits: Clonality was elevated at ibrutinib response and had returned toward baseline at progression.

The assay was immunoSEQ multiplex PCR, and TCRdb's table has in-frame clones only and misses some. There are about 4,200 clones in the sample; approximately 83% occur only once, and roughly a fifth lies in the top ten. This clone is a singleton in its sample. Its antigen is undetermined. Germline-derived CDR1 and CDR2 are SGHAT and FQNNGV. This CDR3 comprises 15 residues. Trimming removed 0 bases from V and 4 bases from J, with 12 bases in between. This sample comprised PBMCs, obtained before ibrutinib treatment. The chain links TRBV11-2 to TRBJ1-1, with D perhaps TRBD1 (5 bases). The clonotype originates from a human donor with chronic lymphocytic leukemia. CDR3: CASSLDAGGITEAFF. As DNA, the CDR3 is TGTGCCAGCAGCTTAGATGCGGGGGGGATCACTGAAGCTTTCTTT.